This passage covers 29 T cell receptor beta chains from one sample sequenced in a study of cytomegalovirus exposure and HLA in healthy donors. PCR amplification relied on 60 Vbeta primers (plus 13 Jbeta primers). Sequencing used immunoSEQ multiplex PCR; TCRdb keeps in-frame clones, though not all of them. The sample holds about 170,000 clones, roughly 79% seen once. The sample taken for sequencing was PBMCs. The receptors here all came from a woman under 40 in good health and CMV-seropositive.

This chain connects TRBV7-6 to TRBJ2-6; 7 positions agree with TRBD1. CDR1 SGHVS and CDR2 FNYEAQ come from the germline V gene. This CDR3 contains 15 residues. V trimming: 4 bases; J trimming: 11 bases; junction bases outside the gene matches: 11. CDR3 sequence: CASSSTTGPLYVLTF. The CDR3 DNA sequence: TGTGCCAGCAGCTCCACGACAGGGCCCCTCTACGTCCTGACTTTC.

V and J are TRBV5-1 and TRBJ2-3; TRBD1 agrees at 8 bases. V trimming: 3 bases; J trimming: 1 base; junction bases outside the gene matches: 1. The CDR3 covers 14 residues. CDR1 and CDR2 from the germline V gene are SGHRS and YFSETQ. CDR3 DNA sequence: TGCGCCAGCAGCTCGGACAGGGGCACAGATACGCAGTATTTT. Its protein product is CASSSDRGTDTQYF.

The chain joins TRBV7-8 to TRBJ1-1; D unclear. Germline assignment: CDR1 SGHVS and CDR2 FQNEAQ. The CDR3 runs 12 residues. V was cut by 1 base and J by 6 bases, with 6 bases left in between. The CDR3 is CASSLGEPEAFF. CDR3 DNA sequence: TGTGCCAGCAGCTTAGGTGAGCCTGAAGCTTTCTTT.

The CDR3 nucleotides are TGTGCCAGCAGGAGACAGGGGGCGAATGAGCAGTTCTTC. It specifies CASRRQGANEQFF. This rearrangement joins TRBV27 to TRBJ2-1; 10 bases match TRBD1. CDR1 MNHEY and CDR2 SMNVEV come from the germline V gene (reference sequence). J was trimmed by 7 bases and V by 6 bases; bases with no gene match: 3. The CDR3 totals 13 residues.

This clone was detected only a few times. This chain joins TRBV25-1 and TRBJ1-6, with 9 bases that match TRBD1. The CDR3 totals 17 residues. CDR1 MGHDK and CDR2 SYGVNS come from the germline V gene. After removal of 4 bases from V and 7 bases from J, the junction contained 11 bases not matched to a gene. The CDR3: CASSVGQGLGGNSPLHF. The DNA of the CDR3 is TGTGCCAGCAGTGTGGGACAGGGCCTGGGGGGCAATTCACCCCTCCACTTT.

The chain is built from TRBV5-1 and TRBJ2-3; 8 nucleotides align to TRBD2. The V and J ends lost 4 bases and 0 bases, in that order; junction bases with no gene match: 7. The germline V gene encodes CDR1 SGHRS and CDR2 YFSETQ. CDR3 length equals 16 residues. The CDR3 DNA reads TGCGCCAGCAGCCGGGAGGGGCGAGGTAGCACAGATACGCAGTATTTT. It specifies CASSREGRGSTDTQYF.

The chain joins TRBV2 to TRBJ2-7; 7 bases are shared with TRBD2. Germline-derived CDR1 and CDR2 are SNHLY and FYNNEI. CDR3 size: 16 residues. Trimming took 8 bases from V and 3 from J; bases not matched to a gene: 16. Here the CDR3 reads CASAPRQTSQIYEQYF. The CDR3 DNA sequence: TGTGCCAGCGCCCCCCGTCAGACTAGCCAAATCTACGAGCAGTACTTC.

This clone appeared once. CDR3 region: CASSGAWAAGTGELFF. The CDR3 region has the DNA TGTGCCAGCAGTGGGGCCTGGGCGGCGGGCACCGGGGAGCTGTTTTTT. The chain is built from TRBV2 and TRBJ2-2; possibly TRBD2 for D (5 bases). Deletions cut 4 bases from V and 4 bases from J, with 16 bases between. CDR3 size: 16 residues. Per germline, CDR1 SNHLY and CDR2 FYNNEI.

The V call is TRBV4-1, the J call TRBJ2-3; the D is unclear. The CDR3 is made up of 16 amino acids. Germline assignment: CDR1 MGHRA and CDR2 YSYEKL. V lost 3 bases to trimming and J lost 1 base, with 14 bases between them. The CDR3 DNA reads as TGCGCCAGCAGCCAGTATGAGGAGTCGGGCACAGATACGCAGTATTTT. Translating gives CASSQYEESGTDTQYF.

The rearrangement uses TRBV10-3 and TRBJ1-1; D remains ambiguous. This CDR3 is built from 15 residues. Germline-derived CDR1 and CDR2 are ENHRY and SYGVKD. Trimming took 0 bases from V and 1 from J, leaving 9 bases between them. The CDR3 nucleotides are TGTGCCATCAGTGAGTCCGCCAGGCGGAACACTGAAGCTTTCTTT. Its protein is CAISESARRNTEAFF.

This chain uses TRBV7-2 with TRBJ2-1, with 7 bases identical to TRBD1. Trimming at V came to 5 bases and at J to 4 bases, leaving 11 bases not matched to a gene. The CDR3 has 16 amino acids. Germline V gene data show CDR1 as SGHTA and CDR2 as FQGNSA. CDR3 sequence: CASSLMPGQSYNEQFF. For the CDR3, the DNA is TGTGCCAGCAGCCTCATGCCGGGACAGTCTTACAATGAGCAGTTCTTC.

The rearrangement joins TRBV6-6 to TRBJ2-2, with 12 bases that match TRBD2. Looked up from germline, CDR1 is MNHNY and CDR2 is SVGAGI (reference sequence). V trimming: 6 bases; J trimming: 2 bases; junction bases outside the gene matches: 4. The CDR3 is 16 residues long. CDR3 nucleotide sequence: TGTGCCAGCAGCCCGACTAGCGGGAGTAACACCGGGGAGCTGTTTTTT. It codes for CASSPTSGSNTGELFF.

This clone occurred a few times. The genes are TRBV4-3 and TRBJ1-1; 9 bases are shared with TRBD1. This CDR3 spans 13 amino acids. From germline, CDR1 is LGHNA and CDR2 YSLEER. V shed 4 bases, J shed 5 bases, and the junction held 2 bases outside the gene matches. CDR3 nucleotide sequence: TGCGCCAGCAGCCTCGGACAGGGGACTGAAGCTTTCTTT. This sequence encodes CASSLGQGTEAFF.

The chain is built from TRBV9 and TRBJ2-2; 9 bases line up with TRBD1. Germline CDR1 SGDLS, CDR2 YYNGEE. CDR3 length: 15 residues. After removal of 3 bases from V and 6 bases from J, the junction contained 6 bases not matched to a gene. The CDR3 DNA sequence: TGTGCCAGCAGCGCCGGGACAGGGAAGGCCGGGGAGCTGTTTTTT. Amino acid sequence: CASSAGTGKAGELFF.

This chain joins TRBV23-1 and TRBJ2-1, with D tentatively TRBD2 (6 bases). TRBV23-1 is labeled an ORF, and its function is uncertain. V was clipped by 7 bases and J by 7 bases, with 8 bases between them. This CDR3 has 11 residues. The CDR3 spells CASTRGNEQFF. CDR3 DNA: TGCGCCAGCACACGGGGGAATGAGCAGTTCTTC.

V usage is TRBV10-3 and J usage is TRBJ2-3; possible D gene TRBD2, 7 bases. Trimming removed 6 bases from V and 4 bases from J, with 11 bases in between. Germline CDR1 and CDR2: ENHRY and SYGVKD. This CDR3 is 13 amino acids long. CDR3 nucleotides: TGTGCCATCAGCCCCGGGGGGCCAGATACGCAGTATTTT. Its protein is CAISPGGPDTQYF.

This chain uses TRBV28 with TRBJ1-1; D is perhaps TRBD1 (5 bases). The CDR3 is 20 amino acids. Germline CDR1 MDHEN, CDR2 SYDVKM. V shed 0 bases and J shed 2 bases, with 25 bases lying between them. Here the CDR3 DNA reads TGTGCCAGCAGTTTATGGCCGGGGCGGGGGGAGCCACTCCACAACACTGAAGCTTTCTTT. It encodes CASSLWPGRGEPLHNTEAFF.

This sequence joins TRBV10-3 and TRBJ1-1; maybe TRBD1 (6 bases). Trimming left V 5 bases short and J 1 base short, with 11 bases between. Germline CDR1 and CDR2: ENHRY and SYGVKD. CDR3 length equals 14 residues. The CDR3 here is CAISNLQGNTEAFF. The DNA of the CDR3 is TGTGCCATCAGTAATCTACAGGGGAACACTGAAGCTTTCTTT.

The genes are TRBV9 and TRBJ2-1; a weak D match, TRBD2 (5 bases). The V gene's germline CDR1 is SGDLS and CDR2 YYNGEE. Trimming stripped 2 bases from V and 9 bases from J, with 9 bases between. The CDR3 has 12 residues. For the CDR3, the DNA is TGTGCCAGCAGCGTTAGCGAGGTTGAGCAGTTCTTC. Translating gives CASSVSEVEQFF.

The chain uses TRBV6-5 and TRBJ1-5, with D perhaps TRBD1 (5 bases). The CDR3 extends over 14 amino acids. Germline V gives CDR1 MNHEY, CDR2 SVGAGI. V lost 10 bases to trimming and J lost 2 bases, with 15 bases between them. CDR3 DNA sequence: TGTGCCACCGGGCGCCAGGGCGGCAATCAGCCCCAGCATTTT. Amino acids: CATGRQGGNQPQHF.

The chain couples TRBV30 to TRBJ1-2, with D hard to call. V was trimmed by 2 bases and J by 10 bases, leaving 11 bases between them. The CDR3 has 11 residues. The V gene's germline CDR1 is GTSNPN and CDR2 SVGIG (reference sequence). CDR3 in DNA: TGTGCCTGGAGTACCGCGTCCCTCTACACCTTC. It specifies CAWSTASLYTF.

This chain joins TRBV6-1 and TRBJ2-1, with D hard to call. V lost 1 base and J 4 bases, leaving 17 bases between the germline ends. Germline CDR1 is MNHNS and CDR2 is SASEGT. The CDR3 extends over 17 amino acids. The DNA for the CDR3 is TGTGCCAGCAGTGAAGATTCGGGTGTTTTTATATACAATGAGCAGTTCTTC. It encodes CASSEDSGVFIYNEQFF.

The rearrangement joins TRBV6-1 to TRBJ1-2, with a tentative D call TRBD1 (6 bases). Trimming took off 3 bases at V and 8 bases at J, with 13 bases between the two ends. The CDR3 is made up of 13 amino acids. Germline CDR1 and CDR2: MNHNS and SASEGT. CDR3 in amino acids: CASSEGATGGYTF. The CDR3 DNA is TGTGCCAGCAGTGAGGGGGCCACGGGCGGCTACACCTTC.

This rearrangement joins TRBV5-1 to TRBJ1-2; a weak D match, TRBD1 (6 bases). The germline V gene encodes CDR1 SGHRS and CDR2 YFSETQ. The CDR3 is 15 residues long. Trimming stripped 4 bases from V and 1 base from J, with 14 bases between. The CDR3 sequence: CASSLKGQINYGYTF. CDR3 coding DNA: TGCGCCAGCAGCCTAAAAGGACAGATTAACTATGGCTACACCTTC. The variable domain in full, completed from reference TRBV5-1 and TRBJ1-2, reads KAGVTQTPRYLIKTRGQQVTLSCSPISGHRSVSWYQQTPGQGLQFLFEYFSETQRNKGNFPGRFSGRQFSNSRSEMNVSTLELGDSALYLCASSLKGQINYGYTFGSGTRLTVV.

This clone was recorded once. The chain recombines TRBV5-4 with TRBJ2-7, with 8 bases that match TRBD2. Germline-derived CDR1 and CDR2 are SGHNT and YYREEE (reference sequence). The CDR3 has 14 amino acids. V lost 9 bases to trimming and J lost 1 base; unmatched junction nucleotides: 9. The chain's CDR3 is CAMSLAASSYEQYF. In DNA form, the CDR3 reads TGTGCCATGTCACTAGCGGCAAGTTCCTACGAGCAGTACTTC.

The chain employs TRBV10-3 and TRBJ2-1; D perhaps matches TRBD2 (6 bases). The CDR3 sequence is 17 residues long. Trimming removed 0 bases at V and 0 bases at J, with 12 bases between. Germline V gene lookup returns CDR1 ENHRY and CDR2 SYGVKD. Written as DNA, the CDR3 is TGTGCCATCAGTGAGTCTTTCGCGGGGCCCTCCTACAATGAGCAGTTCTTC. Translation gives CAISESFAGPSYNEQFF.

The chain employs TRBV6-5 and TRBJ1-4, with D hard to call. The germline V gene encodes CDR1 MNHEY and CDR2 SVGAGI. This CDR3 contains 13 residues. Trimming shortened V by 5 bases and J by 5 bases, and 9 bases separated the two germline ends. The DNA for the CDR3 is TGTGCCAGCAGTGTTACAGTGAATGAAAAACTGTTTTTT. It yields the protein CASSVTVNEKLFF.

This clone came up a few times. The rearrangement links TRBV7-8 to TRBJ1-1; TRBD1 aligns across 7 bases. Trimming took 5 bases from V and 8 from J; bases not matched to a gene: 8. The CDR3 totals 13 residues. The germline V gene encodes CDR1 SGHVS and CDR2 FQNEAQ. CDR3 sequence (DNA): TGTGCCAGCAGCCCGCAGGGGGTAGCCGAAGCTTTCTTT. Its translation: CASSPQGVAEAFF.

This chain connects TRBV5-1 to TRBJ2-7; 9 nucleotides match TRBD1. The CDR3 length is 15 residues. V lost 4 bases to trimming and J lost 4 bases; unmatched junction nucleotides: 9. Germline values: CDR1 SGHRS, CDR2 YFSETQ. The CDR3 sequence is CASSRRQGGAYEQYF. CDR3 nucleotide sequence: TGCGCCAGCAGCCGAAGACAGGGGGGGGCTTACGAGCAGTACTTC. The full variable domain, with the rest looked up from reference TRBV5-1 and TRBJ2-7, is KAGVTQTPRYLIKTRGQQVTLSCSPISGHRSVSWYQQTPGQGLQFLFEYFSETQRNKGNFPGRFSGRQFSNSRSEMNVSTLELGDSALYLCASSRRQGGAYEQYFGPGTRLTVT.